These 27 T cell receptor beta chains were all obtained from the same sample, sequenced in a study of T-cell memory formation after mild COVID-19. TCRdb ran MiXCR on the 5' RACE reads and lists one entry per CDR3 protein. The sample lists more than 300,000 distinct CDR3 sequences; 12% to 15% were seen once. Sequencing was carried out using PBMCs or a T cell subset sorted from them (not recorded which). These receptors were collected from a man between 18 and 29 years old who had mild COVID-19 (a few samples of this study predate the infection). Cell type and time point are not known.

Here the CDR3 DNA reads TGTGCCAGCAGTGAAGAGGGGCAGGGTAATGAAAAACTGTTTTTT. Translated, it gives CASSEEGQGNEKLFF. This sequence joins TRBV2 and TRBJ1-4, with a possible D match to TRBD1 (5 bases). The CDR3 sequence is 15 residues long. V was shortened by 1 base and J by 4 bases, with 10 bases between the two germline ends. Germline CDR1 reads SNHLY; CDR2 reads FYNNEI.

This clonotype appeared a few times. This chain connects TRBV20-1 to TRBJ2-7; 11 bases agree with TRBD1. CDR3 length: 14 amino acids. CDR1 is DFQATT and CDR2 is SNEGSKA in the germline V gene (reference sequence). The V gene end was trimmed by 6 bases and the J gene end by 2 bases; junction bases not matched to a gene: 6. In nucleotides, the CDR3 is TGCAGTGCGGGCGGGGACAGGGGGACCTACGAGCAGTACTTC. Its protein is CSAGGDRGTYEQYF.

This clonotype was observed at least ten times. CDR3 loop: CASTGGLAVNLSGANVLTF. CDR3 nucleotides: TGCGCCAGCACTGGGGGACTAGCGGTTAACCTCTCTGGGGCCAACGTCCTGACTTTC. The V and J genes are TRBV4-3 and TRBJ2-6; 11 nucleotides line up with TRBD2. This CDR3 has 19 amino acids. J was trimmed by 0 bases and V by 7 bases; bases with no gene match: 11. Germline loops: CDR1 LGHNA, CDR2 YSLEER.

This clonotype was counted many times. The chain employs TRBV15 and TRBJ2-7; 10 bases are shared with TRBD2. V lost 3 bases and J lost 5; bases outside the gene matches: 7. The germline CDR1 and CDR2 sequences are LNHNV and YYDKDF (reference sequence). CDR3 size: 15 residues. CDR3 loop: CATSSRAGGPNEQYF. The CDR3 nucleotides are TGTGCCACCAGCAGCCGAGCGGGGGGGCCCAACGAGCAGTACTTC.

This clonotype was counted only a few times. This sequence joins TRBV29-1 and TRBJ2-3, with D perhaps being TRBD1 or TRBD2 (6 bases each). CDR3 length: 11 amino acids. The germline CDR1 and CDR2 sequences are SQVTM and ANQGSEA. V gave up 7 bases and J gave up 4 bases, with 9 bases separating them. The CDR3 loop reads CSAGGPDTQYF. The CDR3 nucleotides read TGCAGCGCTGGGGGGCCAGATACGCAGTATTTT.

The table lists this clonotype with a few counts. J is TRBJ2-7 and V is TRBV7-9; TRBD1 matches at 8 bases. Trimming took 6 bases from V and 1 from J; bases not matched to a gene: 5. The CDR3 is made up of 14 amino acids. The germline gives CDR1 SEHNR, CDR2 FQNEAQ (reference sequence). CDR3 sequence reads: CASSTWDRSYEQYF. The DNA of the CDR3 is TGTGCCAGCAGTACCTGGGACAGGTCCTACGAGCAGTACTTC.

The rearrangement joins TRBV7-3 to TRBJ2-1, with D maybe TRBD1 (7 bases). Germline V gene data show CDR1 as SGHTA and CDR2 as FQGTGA. The CDR3 runs to 14 residues. Trimming removed 3 bases at V and 9 bases at J, with 15 bases between. CDR3 DNA sequence: TGTGCCAGCAGCTTCGGAGGGGGCAGTATTGAGCAGTTCTTC. Translated, it gives CASSFGGGSIEQFF.

The J gene is TRBJ2-7, the V gene TRBV30, with 10 bases aligning to TRBD2. This CDR3 is 15 amino acids long. V was clipped by 2 bases and J by 7 bases; unmatched bases: 11. Germline V CDR1 and CDR2: GTSNPN, SVGIG (reference sequence). This CDR3 reads CAWSFGLAGVGEQYF. CDR3 bases: TGTGCCTGGAGTTTTGGCCTAGCGGGGGTAGGGGAGCAGTACTTC.

This clonotype has more than one count but fewer than ten. V and J are TRBV7-3 and TRBJ2-1; the D is unclear. This CDR3 is built from 13 residues. Looked up from germline, CDR1 is SGHTA and CDR2 is FQGTGA. V gave up 0 bases and J gave up 9 bases, with 9 bases separating them. Here the CDR3 reads CASSLTSVGEQFF. The CDR3 DNA follows: TGTGCCAGCAGCTTAACGTCGGTGGGTGAGCAGTTCTTC.

The V call is TRBV5-6, the J call TRBJ2-7, with D hard to call. V dropped 5 bases and J dropped 0 bases, with 15 bases sitting between them. Per germline, CDR1 SGHDT and CDR2 YYEEEE. This CDR3 has 15 amino acids. CDR3 coding DNA: TGTGCCAGCAGTACCCGACGCGTAAGCTCCTACGAGCAGTACGTC. Translation: CASSTRRVSSYEQYV.

The table lists this clonotype with a few counts. The rearrangement uses TRBV5-1 and TRBJ2-3; the D gene is possibly TRBD1 (6 bases). The CDR3 has 15 amino acids. Germline CDR1 and CDR2: SGHRS and YFSETQ. Trimming cost V 4 bases and J 0 bases, with 12 bases left between them. The CDR3: CASSTGQRSTDTQYF. CDR3 in DNA: TGCGCCAGCAGCACCGGACAGAGAAGCACAGATACGCAGTATTTT. Full variable domain (remainder filled in from reference TRBV5-1 and TRBJ2-3): KAGVTQTPRYLIKTRGQQVTLSCSPISGHRSVSWYQQTPGQGLQFLFEYFSETQRNKGNFPGRFSGRQFSNSRSEMNVSTLELGDSALYLCASSTGQRSTDTQYFGPGTRLTVL.

The chain carries TRBV21-1 and TRBJ2-7; the DNA was not compared with TRBD2, the D call given in the table. TRBV21-1 is marked as a pseudogene. CDR3 size: 13 residues. CDR3 sequence (DNA): TGTGCCAGCACTCCCGAGGGTGTCTACGAGCAGTACGTC. Protein sequence: CASTPEGVYEQYV.

This clonotype was detected only a few times. The chain joins TRBV10-3 to TRBJ2-7; TRBD1 agrees at 7 bases. The CDR3 is 14 amino acids. The germline CDR1 and CDR2 sequences are ENHRY and SYGVKD. The junction had 8 bases not matched to a gene; V was cut back by 6 bases and J by 3 bases. The CDR3 DNA follows: TGTGCCATCAGCCCCGGGACAGCGCTCTACGAGCAGTACTTC. Protein: CAISPGTALYEQYF.

This clonotype was seen just once. The CDR3 is CSASGGNTEAFF. CDR3 DNA sequence: TGCAGTGCTAGTGGGGGCAACACTGAAGCTTTCTTT. This chain uses TRBV20-1 with TRBJ1-1, with D possibly matching TRBD1 (6 bases). Germline V gives CDR1 DFQATT, CDR2 SNEGSKA (reference sequence). The CDR3 spans 12 residues. V lost 3 bases and J lost 2, with 7 bases in between.

The V and J genes are TRBV12-3 or TRBV12-4 and TRBJ2-7, with 9 bases matching TRBD1. V gave up 1 base and J gave up 0 bases; unmatched junction bases: 1. The CDR3 is made up of 15 amino acids. CDR3 region: CASSLGGQGSYEQYF. CDR3 nucleotide sequence: TGTGCCAGCAGTTTAGGGGGACAGGGCTCCTACGAGCAGTACTTC.

A few counts support this clonotype. The chain couples TRBV7-2 to TRBJ2-1; tentative D call: TRBD2 (6 bases). V lost 5 bases and J lost 9, with 14 bases in between. The CDR3 consists of 13 residues. Germline V gives CDR1 SGHTA, CDR2 FQGNSA. The CDR3 region is CASSASSVGEQFF. Written as DNA, the CDR3 is TGTGCCAGCAGCGCCTCTAGCGTTGGTGAGCAGTTCTTC.

There are a few counts of this clonotype. J is TRBJ2-2 and V is TRBV7-2, with 7 bases matching TRBD2. The germline gives CDR1 SGHTA, CDR2 FQGNSA. V shed 5 bases and J 4 bases; nucleotides not matched to a gene: 10. This CDR3 region has 16 residues. The CDR3 bases are TGTGCCAGCAGCGCGATGCGGACTAGTCGCACCGGGGAGCTGTTTTTT. Translation gives CASSAMRTSRTGELFF.

CDR3 protein: CASFTCDQPQHF. The CDR3 DNA follows: TGTGCCAGCTTCACATGCGATCAGCCCCAGCATTTT. V gene TRBV6-1 combines with J gene TRBJ1-5, with D unresolved. Trimming removed 8 bases from V and 5 bases from J, with 10 bases in between. This CDR3 has 12 residues. Germline V gene sequence: CDR1 MNHNS, CDR2 SASEGT.

The rearrangement links TRBV5-5 to TRBJ2-1; tentative D call: TRBD2 (5 bases). Germline loops: CDR1 SGHKS, CDR2 YYEKEE (reference sequence). Trimming removed 3 bases from V and 9 bases from J, with 13 bases in between. The CDR3 has 13 amino acids. The CDR3 spells CASSYLGAGEQFF. CDR3 coding DNA: TGTGCCAGCAGCTATCTGGGAGCCGGTGAGCAGTTCTTC.

This clonotype came up a few times. The chain joins TRBV29-1 to TRBJ2-2; 9 nucleotides agree with TRBD1. V dropped 5 bases and J dropped 6; count of bases not matched to a gene: 19. Germline-derived CDR1 and CDR2 are SQVTM and ANQGSEA. This CDR3 contains 18 residues. As DNA, the CDR3 is TGCAGCGTTTTAACTTTTCCGGGACAGGGACGTTCGGCCGGGGAGCTGTTTTTT. Amino acids: CSVLTFPGQGRSAGELFF.

The chain has TRBV9 and TRBJ2-1, with 12 nucleotides matching TRBD2. Unmatched junction bases numbered 5, after V lost 0 bases and J lost 7 bases. The CDR3 totals 16 residues. Germline-derived CDR1 and CDR2 are SGDLS and YYNGEE. DNA for the CDR3: TGTGCCAGCAGCGTAGTTAGACTAGCGGGAGTTAATGAGCAGTTCTTC. Its translation is CASSVVRLAGVNEQFF.

The chain couples TRBV5-1 to TRBJ2-3; unclear D gene. Trimming cost V 5 bases and J 0 bases, with 10 bases left between them. Looked up from germline, CDR1 is SGHRS and CDR2 is YFSETQ. This CDR3 is 14 amino acids long. The DNA for the CDR3 is TGCGCCAGCAGGGAAGCGACTAGCACAGATACGCAGTATTTT. Its protein is CASREATSTDTQYF.

This clonotype was detected a few times. The V and J genes are TRBV7-9 and TRBJ1-5; D call uncertain. This CDR3 has 14 residues. Per germline, CDR1 SEHNR and CDR2 FQNEAQ (reference sequence). Trimming left V 1 base short and J 5 bases short, with 9 bases between. The chain's CDR3 is CASSLVTTDQPQHF. DNA of the CDR3: TGTGCCAGCAGCTTAGTGACAACCGATCAGCCCCAGCATTTT. Full variable domain (outside the CDR3, taken from reference TRBV7-9 and TRBJ1-5): DTGVSQNPRHKITKRGQNVTFRCDPISEHNRLYWYRQTLGQGPEFLTYFQNEAQLEKSRLLSDRFSAERPKGSFSTLEIQRTEQGDSAMYLCASSLVTTDQPQHFGDGTRLSIL.

This chain uses TRBV4-1 with TRBJ2-4, with TRBD1 matching 9 bases. The junction had 9 bases not matched to a gene; V was cut back by 4 bases and J by 2 bases. Per the germline V gene, CDR1 is MGHRA and CDR2 is YSYEKL. This CDR3 is 17 amino acids long. Here the CDR3 reads CASSRGQGFATKNIQYF. In DNA form, the CDR3 reads TGCGCCAGCAGCCGCGGACAGGGGTTCGCAACCAAAAACATTCAGTACTTC.

This clonotype was seen only a few times. The chain joins TRBV5-4 to TRBJ2-2; 7 nucleotides agree with TRBD2. Per germline, CDR1 SGHNT and CDR2 YYREEE (reference sequence). The CDR3 spans 12 residues. The trim removed 4 bases at V and 14 bases at J, leaving 8 bases unmatched. The chain's CDR3 is CASSQEGTILFF. The CDR3, as DNA: TGTGCCAGCAGCCAGGAGGGGACTATACTGTTTTTT.

This clonotype was seen a handful of times. V gene TRBV6-2 or TRBV6-3 combines with J gene TRBJ2-3, with D unclear. The CDR3 runs 15 residues. CDR1 MNHEY and CDR2 SVGEGT come from the germline V gene. Trimming stripped 2 bases from V and 5 bases from J, with 14 bases between. The CDR3 DNA reads as TGTGCCAGCAGTTACCGTCGGACCTTGGGAGATACGCAGTATTTT. Translated, it gives CASSYRRTLGDTQYF.

This chain joins TRBV15 and TRBJ2-5, with 9 bases fitting TRBD2. CDR1 LNHNV and CDR2 YYDKDF come from the germline V gene (reference sequence). The CDR3 covers 16 residues. After removal of 5 bases from V and 4 bases from J, the junction contained 11 bases not matched to a gene. The CDR3 DNA reads TGTGCCACCAGCCCTGGGGTAGCGGGGGATGGAGAGACCCAGTACTTC. Encoded protein: CATSPGVAGDGETQYF.